The clone carrying this T cell receptor (beta chain) has a single count. These data come from a study of cytomegalovirus exposure and HLA in healthy donors. Per germline, CDR1 SGHRS and CDR2 YFSETQ. V gave up 0 bases and J gave up 4 bases, with 16 bases separating them. CDR3 length: 16 amino acids. This PCR relied on a set of 60 Vbeta primers and 13 Jbeta primers. TCRdb's copy holds only in-frame clones and misses some; the assay was immunoSEQ multiplex PCR. Of some 150,000 clones listed, about three quarters were seen once; the top ten hold over 4%. The gene calls are TRBV5-1 and TRBJ1-1; TRBD1 might be the D (5 bases). The sequencing sample was made of PBMCs. The TCR was taken from a man aged 45 to 65 in good health and CMV-seropositive. The CDR3 spells CASSLGSRGKATEAFF. The CDR3 coding sequence is TGCGCCAGCAGCTTGGGGTCTCGGGGGAAAGCCACTGAAGCTTTCTTT. Using reference TRBV5-1 and TRBJ1-1 for the parts outside the CDR3, the full variable domain is KAGVTQTPRYLIKTRGQQVTLSCSPISGHRSVSWYQQTPGQGLQFLFEYFSETQRNKGNFPGRFSGRQFSNSRSEMNVSTLELGDSALYLCASSLGSRGKATEAFFGQGTRLTVV.